This T cell receptor beta chain originates from a study of T cell responses to AZD1222 COVID-19 vaccine (TCRdb year 2021). With respect to the entire study: AZD1222 recipients given second doses at about 4 weeks or at about 12 weeks were pooled, since spike-specific TCR depth and breadth were not found to differ between the two schedules. Trial participants were enrolled by age into 18-55, 56-69 and 70-plus year subgroups, with approximately 160, 26 and 62 TCR-sequenced participants respectively. A total of more than 230 trial participants underwent TCR sequencing, of whom more than 200 had received two doses of AZD1222 and some 25 had received two doses of the MenACWY control vaccine. What the study reported, not specific to this receptor: CD4 TCRs associated with the vaccine covered the entire spike protein, and the dominant responses were in regions 160-218 and 743-854. Epitopes outside the regions mutated in the B.1.351 and B.1.1.7 variants were reportedly recognized by nearly half of the unique spike-specific TCRs. Participants were mostly white British, with more females than males. The authors suggested clonal diversity may have been underestimated. Conclusions about previously exposed vaccinees are limited, since just a handful of AZD1222 recipients were seropositive for SARS-CoV-2 at baseline. In the small 56-69-year group, the increase in depth fell short of significance, most likely because of low power. Because no day 14 peak-response samples were available, repertoires were characterized only after the peak T cell response. Spike-specific TCR breadth and depth rose significantly after two AZD1222 doses compared with day 0 and with MenACWY recipients.

The germline V gene supplies CDR1 SGDLS and CDR2 YYNGEE. The CDR3 runs 14 residues from the cysteine to the phenylalanine. This entry keeps only the CDR3 DNA: 42 bases, framed from base 1. Trimming takes 0 bases from V and 8 bases from J, and the germline ends sit 11 bases apart. In the paper's terms, the time point label means: baseline before first vaccination. Vaccinee samples were obtained from the UK trials COV001 and COV002, which included a single-blind randomized controlled phase 2/3 trial of AZD1222 (ChAdOx1 nCoV-19) in healthy adults. For TCRbeta chain sequencing, PBMC samples from trial participants were taken at day 0 and at day 28 after the second dose. In the case of this clone: Its antigen is currently not known. No much larger clonotype is one base removed from it; base qualities were not supplied.

The CDR3 regions of human TCRbeta chains were analyzed by immunosequencing. The authors' pipeline ran thus. Repertoire TCRs were checked for matches against a reference library of SARS-CoV-2-specific TCRs that had been generated using the MIRA antigen-specificity platform. Breadth was defined as the fraction of unique TCRs that were SARS-CoV-2-associated, and depth was defined as the fraction of total T cells that were SARS-CoV-2-associated. Using the MIRA data, each spike-specific TCR was assigned both to the spike region to which the TCR was reactive and to a CD4 or CD8 class. Log10-transformed breadth and depth values were compared by one-way ANOVA with Sidak's multiple comparisons tests. Imported from immuneACCESS, the table was reduced by TCRdb to in-frame sequences with V and J called. These copies leave out some clones; in studies compared against another copy, an unresolved V gene accounts for under half, and the cause of the remainder is not known. V and J calls and clone size are given by that table; D and trimming were obtained from the DNA. Recorded for this sample are about 120,000 clones; about 90% of them occurred a single time. The ten largest clones add up to under 9% of the sample.

The source was peripheral blood, collected on day 0 of AZD1222 vaccination. The chain was built from TRBV9 and TRBJ2-2, with no confidently assigned D gene. The clonotype originates from an adult in good health. The DNA is as follows: TGTGCCAGCAGCGTAGGGGCTGTGGAGGGGGAGCTGTTTTTT. Protein translation: CASSVGAVEGELFF.